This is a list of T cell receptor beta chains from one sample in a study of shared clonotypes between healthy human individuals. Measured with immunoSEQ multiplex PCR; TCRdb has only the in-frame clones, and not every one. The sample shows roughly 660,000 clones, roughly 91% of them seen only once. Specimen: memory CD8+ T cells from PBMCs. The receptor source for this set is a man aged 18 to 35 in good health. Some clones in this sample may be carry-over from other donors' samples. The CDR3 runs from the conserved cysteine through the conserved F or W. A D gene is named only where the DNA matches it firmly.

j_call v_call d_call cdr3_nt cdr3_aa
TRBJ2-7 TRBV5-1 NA TGCGCCAGCAGCTTGGAGGCGGGACCCCCCCTCGAGCAGTACTTC CASSLEAGPPLEQYF
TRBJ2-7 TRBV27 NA TGTGCCAGCAGTTGGGGTCCCAGATACGAGCAGTACTTC CASSWGPRYEQYF
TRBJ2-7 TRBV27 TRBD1 TGTGCCAGTTCCGGGACAGGGGATCTCGAGCAGTACTTC CASSGTGDLEQYF
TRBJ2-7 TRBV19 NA TGTGCCAGTAGTTCAGGGGGGTGGAACGAGCAGTACTTC CASSSGGWNEQYF
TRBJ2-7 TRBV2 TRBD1 TGTGCCAGCAGTGAAGGACCAGGGGGCGCTCACGAGCAGTACTTC CASSEGPGGAHEQYF
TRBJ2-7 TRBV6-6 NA TGTGCCAGCAACCTGGGGCCGGCCTCCTACGAGCAGTACTTC CASNLGPASYEQYF
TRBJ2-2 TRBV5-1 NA TGCGCCAGCAGCTTAGAGATTTCTTGGGAGCTGTTTTTT CASSLEISWELFF
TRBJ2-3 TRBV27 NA TGTGCCAGCAGACCAGGCGAGGGGACTGGAGACACAGATACGCAGTATTTT CASRPGEGTGDTDTQYF
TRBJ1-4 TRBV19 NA TGTGCCAGTAGTGGTTTAGCGCCGAATGAAAAACTGTTTTTT CASSGLAPNEKLFF
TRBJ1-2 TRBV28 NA TGTGCCAGCAGTTCGTCGCCCCACGGAGGGATCGAGGGCTACACCTTC CASSSSPHGGIEGYTF
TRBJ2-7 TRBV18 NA TGTGCCAGCTCACCACCGTGGACAGTTAGCTCCTACGAGCAGTACTTC CASSPPWTVSSYEQYF
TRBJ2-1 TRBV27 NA TGTGCCAGCAGAACTTTTAACTACAATGAGCAGTTCTTC CASRTFNYNEQFF
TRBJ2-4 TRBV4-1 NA TGCGCCAGCAGCCAAGGGCCTGAGCGGGCAAACATTCAGTACTTC CASSQGPERANIQYF
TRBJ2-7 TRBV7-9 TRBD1 TGTGCCAGCAGAACCGGGACAGGGACCGAGCAGTACTTC CASRTGTGTEQYF
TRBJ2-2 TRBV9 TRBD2 TGTGCCAGCAGCGTAGATAGCGGGAGGCCCAACACCGGGGAGCTGTTTTTT CASSVDSGRPNTGELFF
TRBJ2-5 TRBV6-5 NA TGTGCCAGCAGTTACACTGGTACCCAAGAGACCCAGTACTTC CASSYTGTQETQYF
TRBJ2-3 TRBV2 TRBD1 TGTGCCAGCAGGGATACAGGGGGGAGTACAGATACGCAGTATTTT CASRDTGGSTDTQYF
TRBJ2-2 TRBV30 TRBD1 TGTGCCTGGAAGCACAGGGGGAACACCGGGGAGCTGTTTTTT CAWKHRGNTGELFF
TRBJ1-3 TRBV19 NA TGTGCCACCGCGTCCGGGTTCACTGGAAACACCATATATTTT CATASGFTGNTIYF
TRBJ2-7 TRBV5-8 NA TGTGCCAGCAGCTTTCAGTCCCCCTACGAGCAGTACTTC CASSFQSPYEQYF